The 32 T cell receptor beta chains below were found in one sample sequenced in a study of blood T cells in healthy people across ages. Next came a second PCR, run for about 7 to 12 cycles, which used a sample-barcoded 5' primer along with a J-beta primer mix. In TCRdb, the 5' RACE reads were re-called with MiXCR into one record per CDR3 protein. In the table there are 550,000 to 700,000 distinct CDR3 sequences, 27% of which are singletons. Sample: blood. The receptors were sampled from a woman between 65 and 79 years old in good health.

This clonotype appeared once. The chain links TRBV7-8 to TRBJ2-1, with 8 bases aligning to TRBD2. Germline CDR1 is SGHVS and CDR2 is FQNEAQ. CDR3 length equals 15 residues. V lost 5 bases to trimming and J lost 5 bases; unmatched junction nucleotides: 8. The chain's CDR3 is CASSPAGLGDNEQFF. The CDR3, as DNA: TGTGCCAGCAGCCCAGCGGGACTAGGGGACAATGAGCAGTTCTTC.

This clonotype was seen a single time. CDR3 DNA sequence: TGCAGTGCTAGTAACAGGGAGGGTGGCTACACCTTC. Translated, it gives CSASNREGGYTF. The chain employs TRBV20-1 and TRBJ1-2; perhaps TRBD1 as D (6 bases). Germline V gene sequence: CDR1 DFQATT, CDR2 SNEGSKA (reference sequence). The CDR3 has 12 residues. V lost 3 bases, J lost 7 bases, and 12 bases lay in between.

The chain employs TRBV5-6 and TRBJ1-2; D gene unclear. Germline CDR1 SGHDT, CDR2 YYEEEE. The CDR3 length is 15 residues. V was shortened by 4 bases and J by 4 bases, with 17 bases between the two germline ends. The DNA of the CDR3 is TGTGCCAGCAGCGCGTCGCTGGTCCTCGCCTATGGCTACACCTTC. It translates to CASSASLVLAYGYTF.

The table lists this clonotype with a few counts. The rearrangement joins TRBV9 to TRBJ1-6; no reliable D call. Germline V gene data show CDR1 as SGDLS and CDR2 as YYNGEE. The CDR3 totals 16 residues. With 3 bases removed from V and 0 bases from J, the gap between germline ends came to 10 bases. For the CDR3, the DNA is TGTGCCAGCAGCGATAGAGCAAACTCCTATAATTCACCCCTCCACTTT. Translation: CASSDRANSYNSPLHF. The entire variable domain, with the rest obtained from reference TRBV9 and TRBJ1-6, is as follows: DSGVTQTPKHLITATGQRVTLRCSPRSGDLSVYWYQQSLDQGLQFLIQYYNGEERAKGNILERFSAQQFPDLHSELNLSSLELGDSALYFCASSDRANSYNSPLHFGNGTRLTVT.

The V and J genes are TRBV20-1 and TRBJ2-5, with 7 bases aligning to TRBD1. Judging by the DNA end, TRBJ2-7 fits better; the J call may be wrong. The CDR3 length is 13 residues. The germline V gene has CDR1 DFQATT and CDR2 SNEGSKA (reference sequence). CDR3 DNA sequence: TGCAGTGCTGAAGGGGACAGAGCCTACGAGCAGTACTTC. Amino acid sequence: CSAEGDRAYEQYF.

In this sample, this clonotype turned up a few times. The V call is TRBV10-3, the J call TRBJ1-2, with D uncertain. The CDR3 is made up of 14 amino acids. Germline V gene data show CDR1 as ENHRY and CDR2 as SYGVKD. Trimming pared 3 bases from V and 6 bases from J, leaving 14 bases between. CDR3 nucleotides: TGTGCCATCAGTGAACGAGGTTCCCAGGATGGCTACACCTTC. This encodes CAISERGSQDGYTF.

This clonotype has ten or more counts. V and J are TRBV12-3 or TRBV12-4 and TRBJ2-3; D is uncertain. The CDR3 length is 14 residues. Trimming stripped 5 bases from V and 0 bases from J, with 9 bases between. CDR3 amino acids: CASSPRYSTDTQYF. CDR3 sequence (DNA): TGTGCCAGCAGTCCCCGTTACAGCACAGATACGCAGTATTTT.

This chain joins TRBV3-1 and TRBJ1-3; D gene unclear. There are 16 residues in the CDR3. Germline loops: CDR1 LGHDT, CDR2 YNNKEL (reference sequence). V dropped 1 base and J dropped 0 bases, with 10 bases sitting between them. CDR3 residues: CASSQGGSHSGNTIYF. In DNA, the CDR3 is TGTGCCAGCAGCCAAGGCGGCAGTCACTCTGGAAACACCATATATTTT.

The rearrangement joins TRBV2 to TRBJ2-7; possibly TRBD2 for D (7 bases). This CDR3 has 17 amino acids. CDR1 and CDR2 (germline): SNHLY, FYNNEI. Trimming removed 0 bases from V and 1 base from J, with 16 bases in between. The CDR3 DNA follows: TGTGCCAGCAGTGAAGCGCTTGGGGCGGGGGCTTCCTACGAGCAGTACTTC. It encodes CASSEALGAGASYEQYF.

CDR3 in amino acids: CASTGLASYNEQFF. Here the CDR3 DNA reads TGTGCCAGCACGGGACTAGCGTCCTACAATGAGCAGTTCTTC. V gene TRBV2 combines with J gene TRBJ2-1; TRBD2 aligns across 10 bases. The junction had 1 base not matched to a gene; V was cut back by 7 bases and J by 1 base. Germline lookup yields CDR1 SNHLY and CDR2 FYNNEI. The CDR3 has 14 amino acids.

CDR3 region: CASSSTFYGQGTPIGQFF. In DNA, the CDR3 is TGTGCCAGCAGCTCAACTTTTTACGGACAGGGTACCCCAATAGGGCAGTTCTTC. The chain links TRBV7-6 to TRBJ2-1; TRBD1 agrees at 8 bases. Germline assignment: CDR1 SGHVS and CDR2 FNYEAQ. Trimming took 4 bases from V and 12 from J; bases not matched to a gene: 23. This CDR3 spans 18 amino acids.

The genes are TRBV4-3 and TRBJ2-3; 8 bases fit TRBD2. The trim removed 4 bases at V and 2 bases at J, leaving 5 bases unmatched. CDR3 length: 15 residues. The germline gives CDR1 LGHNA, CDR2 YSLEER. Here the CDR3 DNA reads TGCGCCAGCAGCCCGACCGGGAGGGCCACAGATACGCAGTATTTT. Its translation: CASSPTGRATDTQYF.

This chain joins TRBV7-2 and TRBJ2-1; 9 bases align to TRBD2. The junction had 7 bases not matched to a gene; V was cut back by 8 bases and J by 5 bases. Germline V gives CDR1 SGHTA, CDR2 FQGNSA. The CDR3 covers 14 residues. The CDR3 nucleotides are TGTGCCAGCCGCCCGACTAGCGGACACAATGAGCAGTTCTTC. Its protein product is CASRPTSGHNEQFF.

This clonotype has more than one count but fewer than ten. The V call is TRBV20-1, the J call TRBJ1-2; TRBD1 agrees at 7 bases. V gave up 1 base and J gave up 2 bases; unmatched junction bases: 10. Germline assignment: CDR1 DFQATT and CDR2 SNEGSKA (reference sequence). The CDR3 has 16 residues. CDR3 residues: CSARGHTRGQNYGYTF. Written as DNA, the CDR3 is TGCAGTGCTAGAGGCCATACAAGGGGACAGAACTATGGCTACACCTTC.

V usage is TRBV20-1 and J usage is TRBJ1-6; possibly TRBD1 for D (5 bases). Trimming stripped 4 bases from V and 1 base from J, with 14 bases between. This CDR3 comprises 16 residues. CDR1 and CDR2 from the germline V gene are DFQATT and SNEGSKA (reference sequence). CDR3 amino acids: CSATPRGGSYNSPLHF. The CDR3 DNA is TGCAGTGCTACACCGCGGGGGGGATCCTATAATTCACCCCTCCACTTT.

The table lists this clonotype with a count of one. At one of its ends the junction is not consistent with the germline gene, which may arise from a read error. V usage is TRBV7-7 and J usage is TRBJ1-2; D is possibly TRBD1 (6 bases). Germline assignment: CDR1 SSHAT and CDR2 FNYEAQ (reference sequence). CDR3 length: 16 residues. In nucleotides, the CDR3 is TGTGCCAGCAGCCTAAACAGGGTCCGGACAGACTATGGCCACACCTTC. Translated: CASSLNRVRTDYGHTF.

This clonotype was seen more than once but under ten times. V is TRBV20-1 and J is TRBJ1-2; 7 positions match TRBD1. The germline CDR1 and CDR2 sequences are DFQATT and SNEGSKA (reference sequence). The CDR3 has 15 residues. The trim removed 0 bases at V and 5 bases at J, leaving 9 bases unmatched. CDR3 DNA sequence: TGCAGTGCTAGAGATCCAGGGGGACCGCGGTATGGCTACACCTTC. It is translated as CSARDPGGPRYGYTF.

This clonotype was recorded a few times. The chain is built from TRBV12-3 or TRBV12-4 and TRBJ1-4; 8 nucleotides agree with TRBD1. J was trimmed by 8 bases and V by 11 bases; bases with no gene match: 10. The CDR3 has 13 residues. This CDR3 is CARYDRGREKLFF. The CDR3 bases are TGTGCCCGCTACGACAGGGGCCGCGAAAAACTGTTTTTT.

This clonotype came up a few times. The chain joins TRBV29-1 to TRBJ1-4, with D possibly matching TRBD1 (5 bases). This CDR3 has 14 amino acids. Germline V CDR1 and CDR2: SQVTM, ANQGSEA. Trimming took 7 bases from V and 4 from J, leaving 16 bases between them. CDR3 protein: CSAPIGGYNEKLFF. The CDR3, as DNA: TGCAGCGCCCCGATCGGGGGGTATAATGAAAAACTGTTTTTT.

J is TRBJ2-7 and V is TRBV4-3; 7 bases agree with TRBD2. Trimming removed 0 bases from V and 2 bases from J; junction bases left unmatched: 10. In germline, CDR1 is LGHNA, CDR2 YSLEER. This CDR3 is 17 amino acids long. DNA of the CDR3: TGCGCCAGCAGCCAAGATGGAGAAGGGACTACAACCTACGAGCAGTACTTC. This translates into CASSQDGEGTTTYEQYF.

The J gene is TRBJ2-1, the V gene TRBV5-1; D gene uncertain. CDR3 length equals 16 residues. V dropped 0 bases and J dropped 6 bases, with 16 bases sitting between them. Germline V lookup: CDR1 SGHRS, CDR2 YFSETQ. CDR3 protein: CASSLAPADLLNEQFF. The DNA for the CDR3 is TGCGCCAGCAGCTTGGCTCCGGCTGACCTACTCAATGAGCAGTTCTTC. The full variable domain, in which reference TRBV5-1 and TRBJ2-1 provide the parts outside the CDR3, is KAGVTQTPRYLIKTRGQQVTLSCSPISGHRSVSWYQQTPGQGLQFLFEYFSETQRNKGNFPGRFSGRQFSNSRSEMNVSTLELGDSALYLCASSLAPADLLNEQFFGPGTRLTVL.

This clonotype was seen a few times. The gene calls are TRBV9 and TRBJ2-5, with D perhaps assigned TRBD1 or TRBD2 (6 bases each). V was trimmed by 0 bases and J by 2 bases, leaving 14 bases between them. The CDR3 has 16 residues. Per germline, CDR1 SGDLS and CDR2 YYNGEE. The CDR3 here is CASSVALGGRQETQYF. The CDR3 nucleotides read TGTGCCAGCAGCGTAGCTCTTGGGGGGCGGCAAGAGACCCAGTACTTC.

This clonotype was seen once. CDR3 nucleotide sequence: TGTGCCATCAGTGAGTCGGAGGGGGCAAGGGGTGAGCAGTACTTC. Encoded protein: CAISESEGARGEQYF. The genes are TRBV10-3 and TRBJ2-7; D is perhaps TRBD1 (7 bases). V shed 0 bases and J shed 7 bases, with 16 bases lying between them. Germline CDR1 and CDR2: ENHRY and SYGVKD. This CDR3 has 15 residues.

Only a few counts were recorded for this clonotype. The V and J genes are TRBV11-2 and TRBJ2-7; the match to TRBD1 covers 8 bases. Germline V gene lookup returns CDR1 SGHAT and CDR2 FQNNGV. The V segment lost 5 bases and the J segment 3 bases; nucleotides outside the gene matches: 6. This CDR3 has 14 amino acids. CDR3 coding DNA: TGTGCCAGCAGCGTCGGACAGGGTAACTACGAGCAGTACTTC. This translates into CASSVGQGNYEQYF.

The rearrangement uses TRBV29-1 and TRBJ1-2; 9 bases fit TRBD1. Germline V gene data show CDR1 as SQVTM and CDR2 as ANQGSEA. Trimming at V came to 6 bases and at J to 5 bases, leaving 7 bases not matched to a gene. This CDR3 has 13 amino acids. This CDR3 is CSVVPGQGYGYTF. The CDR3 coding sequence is TGCAGCGTAGTTCCGGGACAGGGTTATGGCTACACCTTC.

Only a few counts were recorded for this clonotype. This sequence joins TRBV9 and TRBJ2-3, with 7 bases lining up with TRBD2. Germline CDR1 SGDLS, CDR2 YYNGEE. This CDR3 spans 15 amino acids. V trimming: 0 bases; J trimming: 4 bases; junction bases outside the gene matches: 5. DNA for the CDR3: TGTGCCAGCAGCGTAGGGGGGGGGGATCCAGATACGCAGTATTTT. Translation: CASSVGGGDPDTQYF.

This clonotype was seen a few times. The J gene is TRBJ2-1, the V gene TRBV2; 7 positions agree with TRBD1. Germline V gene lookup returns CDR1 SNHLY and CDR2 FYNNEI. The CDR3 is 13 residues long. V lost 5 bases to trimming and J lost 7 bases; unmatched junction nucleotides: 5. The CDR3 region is CASSSEQGNEQFF. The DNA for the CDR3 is TGTGCCAGCAGTTCCGAACAGGGGAATGAGCAGTTCTTC.

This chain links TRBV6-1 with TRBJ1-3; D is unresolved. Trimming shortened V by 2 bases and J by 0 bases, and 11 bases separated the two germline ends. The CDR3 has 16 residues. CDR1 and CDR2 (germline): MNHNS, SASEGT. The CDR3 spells CASSEYGRRSGNTIYF. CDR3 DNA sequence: TGTGCCAGCAGTGAATACGGACGCCGCTCTGGAAACACCATATATTTT.

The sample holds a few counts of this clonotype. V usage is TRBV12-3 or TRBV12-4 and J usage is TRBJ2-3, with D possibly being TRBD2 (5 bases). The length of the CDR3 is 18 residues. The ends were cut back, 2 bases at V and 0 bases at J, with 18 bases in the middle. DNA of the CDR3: TGTGCCAGCAGTTTAAGAACGGGAACGGCGGCTAGCACAGATACGCAGTATTTT. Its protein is CASSLRTGTAASTDTQYF.

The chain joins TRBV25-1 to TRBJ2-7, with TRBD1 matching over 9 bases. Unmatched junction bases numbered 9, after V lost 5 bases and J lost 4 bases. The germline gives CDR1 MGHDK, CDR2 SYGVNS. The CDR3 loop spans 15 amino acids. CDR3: CASSTHGQGWYEQYF. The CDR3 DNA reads TGTGCCAGCAGTACTCACGGACAGGGGTGGTACGAGCAGTACTTC.

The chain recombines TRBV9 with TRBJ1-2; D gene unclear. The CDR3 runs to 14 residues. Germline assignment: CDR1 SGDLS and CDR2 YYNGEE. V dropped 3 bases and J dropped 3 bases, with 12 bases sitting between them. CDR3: CASSAEEFYYGYTF. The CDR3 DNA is TGTGCCAGCAGCGCCGAGGAATTTTACTATGGCTACACCTTC.

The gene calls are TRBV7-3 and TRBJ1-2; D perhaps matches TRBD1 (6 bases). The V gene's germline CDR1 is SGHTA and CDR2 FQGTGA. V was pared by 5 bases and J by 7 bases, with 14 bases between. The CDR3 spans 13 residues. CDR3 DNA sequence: TGTGCCAGCAGCCCGACACAGGGCACTGGCTACACCTTC. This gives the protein CASSPTQGTGYTF.